This T cell receptor beta chain was captured by sequencing in a study of post-analysis software for immune sequencing data. Whole-study context: Included among the disease courses, which were recorded for the cohort, were relapsing-remitting, secondary progressive and progressive-relapsing multiple sclerosis. General observations from the study: Co-batched samples clustered tightly together by F measure. In patients, TRBV5-6, TRBV5-1 and TRBV20-1 belonged to roughly 5 TRBV segments found more frequently than in controls.

This clonotype was counted between two and nine times. Its antigen is unidentified. Sequencing libraries made from TCR beta cDNA carried unique molecular identifiers. TCRdb passed the PCR reads through MiXCR, listing each CDR3 protein once. The repertoire holds some 190,000 distinct CDR3 sequences, around 30% seen once, with roughly 3.5% in the top ten. The CDR3 contains 15 residues. After removal of 7 bases from V and 4 bases from J, the junction contained 11 bases not matched to a gene. The germline V gene encodes CDR1 LGHNA and CDR2 YNFKEQ. Sequencing input: blood. This sequence originates from a girl under 18 with multiple sclerosis. V usage is TRBV4-2 and J usage is TRBJ1-1, with 8 bases identical to TRBD1. The CDR3 sequence: CASTHNRGGVTEAFF. CDR3 DNA sequence: TGTGCCAGCACCCATAACAGGGGGGGCGTCACTGAAGCTTTCTTT.